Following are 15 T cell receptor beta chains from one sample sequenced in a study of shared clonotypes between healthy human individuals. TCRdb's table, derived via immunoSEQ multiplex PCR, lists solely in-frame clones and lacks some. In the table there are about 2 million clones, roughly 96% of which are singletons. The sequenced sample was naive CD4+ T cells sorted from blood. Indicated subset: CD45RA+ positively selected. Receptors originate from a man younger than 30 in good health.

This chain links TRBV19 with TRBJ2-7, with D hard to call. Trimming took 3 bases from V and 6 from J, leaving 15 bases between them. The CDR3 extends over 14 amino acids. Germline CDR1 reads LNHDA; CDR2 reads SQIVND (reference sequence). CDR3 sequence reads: CASSITGSNGEQYF. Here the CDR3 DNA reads TGTGCCAGTAGTATTACTGGCTCTAATGGCGAGCAGTACTTC.

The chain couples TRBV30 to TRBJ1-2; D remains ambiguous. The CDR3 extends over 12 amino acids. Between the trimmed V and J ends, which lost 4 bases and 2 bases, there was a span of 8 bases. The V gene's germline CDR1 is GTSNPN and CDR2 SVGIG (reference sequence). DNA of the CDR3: TGTGCCTGGAAATCGGGGAACTATGGCTACACCTTC. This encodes CAWKSGNYGYTF. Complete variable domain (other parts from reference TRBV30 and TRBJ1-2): SQTIHQWPATLVQPVGSPLSLECTVEGTSNPNLYWYRQAAGRGLQLLFYSVGIGQISSEVPQNLSASRPQDRQFILSSKKLLLSDSGFYLCAWKSGNYGYTFGSGTRLTVV.

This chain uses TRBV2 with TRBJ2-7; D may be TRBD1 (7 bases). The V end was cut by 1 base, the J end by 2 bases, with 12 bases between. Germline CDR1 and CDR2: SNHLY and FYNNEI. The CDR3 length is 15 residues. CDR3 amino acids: CASSEVAGGPYEQYF. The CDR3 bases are TGTGCCAGCAGTGAAGTGGCAGGGGGGCCCTACGAGCAGTACTTC. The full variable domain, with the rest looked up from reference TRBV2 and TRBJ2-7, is EPEVTQTPSHQVTQMGQEVILRCVPISNHLYFYWYRQILGQKVEFLVSFYNNEISEKSEIFDDQFSVERPDGSNFTLKIRSTKLEDSAMYFCASSEVAGGPYEQYFGPGTRLTVT.

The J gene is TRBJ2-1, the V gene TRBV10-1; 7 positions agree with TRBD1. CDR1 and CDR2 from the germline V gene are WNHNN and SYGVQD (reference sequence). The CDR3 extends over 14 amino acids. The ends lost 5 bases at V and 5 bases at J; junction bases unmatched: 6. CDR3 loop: CASSPGTANNEQFF. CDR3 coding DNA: TGCGCCAGCAGTCCCGGGACAGCAAACAATGAGCAGTTCTTC.

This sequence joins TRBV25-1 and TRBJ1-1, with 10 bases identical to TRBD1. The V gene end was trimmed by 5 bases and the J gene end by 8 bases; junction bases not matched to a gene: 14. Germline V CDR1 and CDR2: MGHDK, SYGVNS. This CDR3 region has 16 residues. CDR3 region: CASSQQDRGRKVEAFF. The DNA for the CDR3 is TGTGCCAGCAGTCAACAAGACAGGGGGCGAAAGGTGGAAGCTTTCTTT.

CDR3 loop: CASSQPTDTQYF. The DNA for the CDR3 is TGCGCCAGCAGCCAACCCACAGATACGCAGTATTTT. The V and J genes are TRBV5-1 and TRBJ2-3, with unresolved D. The CDR3 has 12 residues. V was trimmed by 4 bases and J by 2 bases, leaving 5 bases between them. The germline V gene encodes CDR1 SGHRS and CDR2 YFSETQ. Full variable domain (rest looked up from reference TRBV5-1 and TRBJ2-3): KAGVTQTPRYLIKTRGQQVTLSCSPISGHRSVSWYQQTPGQGLQFLFEYFSETQRNKGNFPGRFSGRQFSNSRSEMNVSTLELGDSALYLCASSQPTDTQYFGPGTRLTVL.

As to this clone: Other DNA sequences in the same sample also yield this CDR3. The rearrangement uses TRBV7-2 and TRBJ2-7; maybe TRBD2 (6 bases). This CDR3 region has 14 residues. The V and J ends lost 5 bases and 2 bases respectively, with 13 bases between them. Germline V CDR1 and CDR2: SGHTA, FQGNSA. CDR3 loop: CASSHSGVTYEQYF. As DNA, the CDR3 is TGTGCCAGCAGCCACTCGGGAGTCACCTACGAGCAGTACTTC.

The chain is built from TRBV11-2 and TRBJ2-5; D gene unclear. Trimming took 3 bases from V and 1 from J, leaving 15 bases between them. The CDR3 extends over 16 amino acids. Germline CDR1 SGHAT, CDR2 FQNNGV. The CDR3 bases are TGTGCCAGCAGCTTTTTGAGCGACCTACTCCAAGAGACCCAGTACTTC. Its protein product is CASSFLSDLLQETQYF.

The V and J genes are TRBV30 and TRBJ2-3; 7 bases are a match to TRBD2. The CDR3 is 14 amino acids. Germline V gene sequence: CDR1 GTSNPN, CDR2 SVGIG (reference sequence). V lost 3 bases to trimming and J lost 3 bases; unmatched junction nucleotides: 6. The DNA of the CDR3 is TGTGCCTGGAGGTGGGCTAGCGGTACAGATACGCAGTATTTT. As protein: CAWRWASGTDTQYF.

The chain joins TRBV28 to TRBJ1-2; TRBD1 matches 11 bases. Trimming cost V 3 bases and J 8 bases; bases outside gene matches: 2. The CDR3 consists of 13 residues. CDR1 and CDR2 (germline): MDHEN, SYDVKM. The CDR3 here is CASSFGTGGGYTF. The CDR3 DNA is TGTGCCAGCAGTTTCGGGACAGGGGGAGGCTACACCTTC.

CDR3 region: CASSYGAEYEQYF. DNA of the CDR3: TGTGCCAGCAGTTACGGAGCAGAATACGAGCAGTACTTC. This chain uses TRBV6-5 with TRBJ2-7; no clear D. Germline V CDR1 and CDR2: MNHEY, SVGAGI. CDR3 length: 13 residues. Trimming pared 2 bases from V and 4 bases from J, leaving 9 bases between.

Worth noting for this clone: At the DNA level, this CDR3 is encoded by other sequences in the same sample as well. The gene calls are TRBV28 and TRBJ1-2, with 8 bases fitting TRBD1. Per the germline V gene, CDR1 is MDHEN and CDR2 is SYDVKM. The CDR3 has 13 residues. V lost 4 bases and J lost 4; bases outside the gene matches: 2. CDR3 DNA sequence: TGTGCCAGCAGTTCGACAGGGGCCTATGGCTACACCTTC. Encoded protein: CASSSTGAYGYTF.

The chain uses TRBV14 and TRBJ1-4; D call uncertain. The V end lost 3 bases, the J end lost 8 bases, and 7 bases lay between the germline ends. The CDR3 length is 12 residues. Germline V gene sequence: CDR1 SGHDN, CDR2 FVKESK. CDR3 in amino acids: CASSHTREKLFF. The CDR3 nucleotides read TGTGCCAGCAGCCATACCCGAGAAAAACTGTTTTTT.

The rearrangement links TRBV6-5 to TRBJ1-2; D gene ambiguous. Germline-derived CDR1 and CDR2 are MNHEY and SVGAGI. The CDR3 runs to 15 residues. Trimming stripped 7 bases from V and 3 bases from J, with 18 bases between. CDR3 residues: CASNSGGGVHYGYTF. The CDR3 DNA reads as TGTGCCAGCAATTCGGGAGGTGGGGTTCACTATGGCTACACCTTC.

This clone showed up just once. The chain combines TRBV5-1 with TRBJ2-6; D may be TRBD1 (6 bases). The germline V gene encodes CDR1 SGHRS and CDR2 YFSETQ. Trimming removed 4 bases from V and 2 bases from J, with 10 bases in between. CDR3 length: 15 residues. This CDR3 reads CASSQGPTGANVLTF. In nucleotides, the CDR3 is TGCGCCAGCAGCCAGGGGCCAACTGGGGCCAACGTCCTGACTTTC.